This T cell receptor beta chain was identified during a study of neurological immune-mediated disorders. Study results and caveats: Private repertoires in all groups were suggested, as expanded clones shared no CDR3 amino acid sequences across subjects.

The authors produced cDNA by 5'RACE using 10-nucleotide random UMIs. Each CDR3 protein gets one entry after TCRdb re-called the 5' RACE reads with MiXCR. The sample lists roughly 76,000 distinct CDR3 sequences, 13% to 15% occurring once. With 2 bases removed from V and 5 bases from J, the gap between germline ends came to 12 bases. The CDR3 covers 15 residues. This clonotype was observed many times. Antigen: not known. The receptor was derived from a woman aged 45-60 years in good health. The sequenced sample consisted of PBMCs. The chain combines TRBV12-3 or TRBV12-4 with TRBJ1-4; D not certain. Here the CDR3 DNA reads TGTGCCAGCAGTTTAAAGGGAGTTGGAAATGAAAAACTGTTTTTT. Its translation is CASSLKGVGNEKLFF.